The text below deals with one T cell receptor beta chain. Its antigen is not identified. The data were obtained in a study of T cell responses to AZD1222 COVID-19 vaccine. Study-level findings and limits: Breadth and depth of Spike-specific TCRs rose after two AZD1222 doses.

The data were produced by immunoSEQ multiplex PCR, yet TCRdb's version contains in-frame clones alone and is incomplete. The sample gives 110,000 to 150,000 clones, 85% to 95% of which show up once; around 10% is in the top ten. This CDR3 has 15 residues. In germline, CDR1 is SGHNT, CDR2 YYREEE (reference sequence). The germline V and J ends were trimmed by 2 bases and 1 base, with 12 bases remaining between them. This sequence joins TRBV5-4 and TRBJ1-1; D gene unclear. Material: peripheral blood, obtained after recovery from COVID-19. The receptor was derived from an adult who had recovered from COVID-19. The CDR3 DNA reads as TGTGCCAGCAGCTTCCCTTTTGGGGAGAACACTGAAGCTTTCTTT. Translating it yields CASSFPFGENTEAFF.